Ten or more counts support the clone carrying this T cell receptor beta chain. Primers used in a second PCR of about 7 to 12 cycles were a sample-barcoded 5' primer and a J-beta primer mix. Each cDNA molecule was tagged by a template-switch adaptor with 12 random nucleotides. TCRdb re-derived calls from the 5' RACE reads in MiXCR, one entry per CDR3 protein. In the table there are roughly 650,000 distinct CDR3 sequences, about a third of which are singletons. Trimming pared 3 bases from V and 10 bases from J, leaving 16 bases between. This CDR3 region has 14 residues. CDR1 and CDR2 (germline): GTSNPN, SVGIG (reference sequence). This sample stems from a study of blood T cells in healthy people across ages.

The chain recombines TRBV30 with TRBJ1-6; the D is unclear. Specimen: blood. The TCR was taken from a woman over 75 in good health. CDR3 in DNA: TGTGCCTGGAGCCAATCGGGAAGTCACTCACCCCTCCACTTT. Its translation is CAWSQSGSHSPLHF.